These 8 T cell receptor beta chains share one sample of origin, sequenced in a study of OX40 agonist ivuxolimab in advanced cancers. Clones were read by immunoSEQ multiplex PCR, and TCRdb kept only the in-frame ones, dropping some. This table holds some 70,000 clones, 86% found once. The sample consisted of CD4+ or CD8+ T cells sorted from blood, taken in a trial of the OX40 agonist ivuxolimab. Receptors were obtained from an adult with an advanced solid tumor such as melanoma, head and neck, liver or kidney cancer.

J is TRBJ1-1 and V is TRBV6-5, with D unclear. V lost 7 bases and J 1 base, leaving 13 bases between the germline ends. The germline gives CDR1 MNHEY, CDR2 SVGAGI. There are 14 residues in the CDR3. CDR3 amino acids: CASTRRLGNTEAFF. The CDR3 DNA sequence: TGTGCCAGCACTCGGCGTTTGGGGAACACTGAAGCTTTCTTT.

This chain joins TRBV30 and TRBJ1-6, with D hard to call. Germline CDR1 and CDR2: GTSNPN and SVGIG (reference sequence). V was trimmed by 2 bases and J by 9 bases, leaving 5 bases between them. The CDR3 is 11 amino acids. The CDR3: CAWSTGSPLHF. The CDR3 DNA follows: TGTGCCTGGAGTACGGGTTCACCCCTCCACTTT.

This clone turned up a few times. This chain links TRBV15 with TRBJ2-5, with D perhaps assigned TRBD1 or TRBD2 (5 bases each). Germline V gene lookup returns CDR1 LNHNV and CDR2 YYDKDF (reference sequence). The CDR3 extends over 15 amino acids. V lost 4 bases and J lost 4, with 16 bases in between. In DNA, the CDR3 is TGTGCCACCAGCACCTGGGACCTCCGGCGAGAGACCCAGTACTTC. Protein product: CATSTWDLRRETQYF.

This clone was seen once. The chain employs TRBV7-8 and TRBJ2-7; TRBD2 matches at 11 bases. After removal of 5 bases from V and 3 bases from J, the junction contained 3 bases not matched to a gene. Germline values: CDR1 SGHVS, CDR2 FQNEAQ. This CDR3 region has 14 residues. The CDR3: CASSRSGGGYEQYF. The CDR3 DNA sequence: TGTGCCAGCAGCCGTAGCGGGGGGGGCTACGAGCAGTACTTC.

The V gene is TRBV7-2, the J gene TRBJ1-6; 10 nucleotides align to TRBD1. CDR3 length: 16 residues. The V gene end was trimmed by 5 bases and the J gene end by 9 bases; junction bases not matched to a gene: 10. Germline V gene lookup returns CDR1 SGHTA and CDR2 FQGNSA. DNA for the CDR3: TGTGCCAGCAGCCCTCGGGGGGGACAGGGGAGTTCACCCCTCCACTTT. Translating it yields CASSPRGGQGSSPLHF.

This clone has a single count. J is TRBJ2-1 and V is TRBV2; 10 bases are shared with TRBD2. The CDR3 totals 13 residues. The germline gives CDR1 SNHLY, CDR2 FYNNEI. Trimming at V came to 10 bases and at J to 9 bases, leaving 9 bases not matched to a gene. This CDR3 is CATSGGGLGEQFF. The CDR3 nucleotides are TGTGCCACCAGCGGGGGGGGACTCGGTGAGCAGTTCTTC. The variable domain in full, with the rest retrieved from reference TRBV2 and TRBJ2-1, is EPEVTQTPSHQVTQMGQEVILRCVPISNHLYFYWYRQILGQKVEFLVSFYNNEISEKSEIFDDQFSVERPDGSNFTLKIRSTKLEDSAMYFCATSGGGLGEQFFGPGTRLTVL.

The gene calls are TRBV11-2 and TRBJ2-7; TRBD2 might be the D (5 bases). This CDR3 region has 13 residues. The V gene's germline CDR1 is SGHAT and CDR2 FQNNGV. Trimming pared 0 bases from V and 7 bases from J, leaving 10 bases between. The CDR3 loop reads CASSLEGAGEQYF. CDR3 DNA: TGTGCCAGCAGCTTAGAAGGTGCGGGTGAGCAGTACTTC.

The CDR3 DNA reads TGTGCCAGCAGCTTGTGGGGAGAGACCCAGTACTTC. It specifies CASSLWGETQYF. V gene TRBV5-4 combines with J gene TRBJ2-5; D unresolved. The CDR3 totals 12 residues. With 1 base removed from V and 4 bases from J, the gap between germline ends came to 5 bases. Germline V gene sequence: CDR1 SGHNT, CDR2 YYREEE (reference sequence). Supplemented by reference TRBV5-4 and TRBJ2-5, the full variable domain reads ETGVTQSPTHLIKTRGQQVTLRCSSQSGHNTVSWYQQALGQGPQFIFQYYREEENGRGNFPPRFSGLQFPNYSSELNVNALELDDSALYLCASSLWGETQYFGPGTRLLVL.